The rows below give T cell receptor beta chains drawn from one sample of a study of technical replicates of blood from a handful of donors. Sequencing was performed with immunoSEQ multiplex PCR; in TCRdb, only in-frame clones are kept and a portion is missing. The sample lists about 94,000 clones; almost 97% were seen once. The sequenced sample consisted of T cells isolated from PBMCs. The source is a human donor in good health. CDR3s include the opening cysteine and the closing phenylalanine or tryptophan.

j_call v_call cdr3_aa
TRBJ2-1 TRBV5-4 CASSPSRLYNEQFF
TRBJ2-7 TRBV9 CASSERDYSYEQYF
TRBJ2-3 TRBV6-6 CASSSGRESADTQYF
TRBJ1-2 TRBV11-1 CASSLGDFNYGYTF
TRBJ1-1 TRBV6-1 CASSEQGARGEAFF
TRBJ1-2 TRBV4-1 CASSQEFSWSYGYTF
TRBJ1-2 TRBV28 CASSFRDRGRNGYTF
TRBJ1-1 TRBV28 CASSFLDRTEAFF
TRBJ1-3 TRBV5-1 CASSPQTGFSGNTIYF
TRBJ2-1 TRBV5-6 CASRSGTGVGEQFF
TRBJ1-2 TRBV6-6 CASQEATTFKYGYTF
TRBJ2-6 TRBV10-3 CAISLGQLSGANVLTF
TRBJ2-7 TRBV7-2 CASSWRVGSGYEQYF
TRBJ2-1 TRBV11-3 CASSFFREREILSGNEQFF
TRBJ2-7 TRBV11-2 CASSLGQGGYEQYF
TRBJ2-3 TRBV6-4 CASSESAGWGTDTQYF
TRBJ2-7 TRBV5-6 CASSLDGGYEQYF
TRBJ2-7 TRBV7-6 CASSLRQGAYEQYF
TRBJ2-3 TRBV28 CASSEARTSQLTDTQYF
TRBJ1-1 TRBV28 CASSLYTPESTEAFF
TRBJ1-3 TRBV28 CASRPDQGFSGNTIYF
TRBJ1-1 TRBV27 CASSPGRGINTEAFF
TRBJ1-5 TRBV6-1 CASSTVGGQPQHF
TRBJ2-5 TRBV7-7 CASSYSPTSGQETQYF
TRBJ2-7 TRBV28 CASSSGQGAREQYF
TRBJ1-1 TRBV6-5 CASRQKTGTLSAFF
TRBJ2-7 TRBV6-5 CASSFSAGAGSYEQYF
TRBJ2-1 TRBV19 CASSTQPGREINEQFF
TRBJ2-7 TRBV6-5 CASSYSRTAPYEQYF
TRBJ1-1 TRBV29-1 CSGWVRQGAFF
TRBJ1-2 TRBV5-6 CASSVAPKLNYGYTF
TRBJ1-5 TRBV27 CASSYGPAQPQHF
TRBJ2-2 TRBV6-5 CASSLWTGGYTGELFF
TRBJ2-1 TRBV4-3 CASSQEAGGLYNEQFF
TRBJ1-5 TRBV19 CASSLDRVRNQPQHF
TRBJ2-1 TRBV11-1 CASTSGTVSYNEQFF
TRBJ2-7 TRBV7-8 CASRLLPGQGAYEQYF
TRBJ2-3 TRBV9 CASSRTSGLTDTQYF
TRBJ2-6 TRBV27 CASSSPYQGTGANVLTF